One and the same sample provided the 5 T cell receptor beta chains below, sequenced in a study of cytotoxic CD8 clonotypes in ibrutinib-treated CLL (dated by TCRdb to 2020 to 2023). Interpreted using the paper, the time point label stands for: 12 months on ibrutinib. Library preparation used the immunoSEQ multiplex PCR assay. TCRdb retrieved this table from immuneACCESS and kept in-frame rearrangements only. Not all clones are present; in checked studies, unresolved V genes account for under half, and no reason is known for the remainder. The sample includes 97,000 or so clones, with about 72% observed a single time. In total, the top ten clones hold around 30% of the sample. The sequences come from PBMCs, collected after 12 months of ibrutinib treatment. These receptors were taken from a human donor with chronic lymphocytic leukemia.

The J gene is TRBJ2-2, the V gene TRBV19; 10 nucleotides agree with TRBD2. There are 14 residues in the CDR3. Germline assignment: CDR1 LNHDA and CDR2 SQIVND (reference sequence). Trimming at V came to 10 bases and at J to 5 bases, leaving 7 bases not matched to a gene. In DNA, the CDR3 is TGTGCCACCAGCGGGGGGGATGGAACCGGGGAGCTGTTTTTT. Residues: CATSGGDGTGELFF.

This clone has a handful of counts. V usage is TRBV19 and J usage is TRBJ2-2; D possibly matches TRBD1 or TRBD2 (5 bases each). The V and J ends lost 8 bases and 0 bases respectively, with 10 bases between them. Per germline, CDR1 LNHDA and CDR2 SQIVND (reference sequence). The CDR3 contains 14 residues. Written as DNA, the CDR3 is TGTGCCAGTCGGGACGGAACGAACACCGGGGAGCTGTTTTTT. Its translation is CASRDGTNTGELFF. Together with reference TRBV19 and TRBJ2-2, the CDR3 gives the full variable domain: DGGITQSPKYLFRKEGQNVTLSCEQNLNHDAMYWYRQDPGQGLRLIYYSQIVNDFQKGDIAEGYSVSREKKESFPLTVTSAQKNPTAFYLCASRDGTNTGELFFGEGSRLTVL.

The V call is TRBV10-1, the J call TRBJ1-2, with D tentatively TRBD1 (6 bases). The germline V and J ends were trimmed by 3 bases and 7 bases, with 18 bases remaining between them. Germline V lookup: CDR1 WNHNN, CDR2 SYGVQD (reference sequence). The CDR3 has 15 amino acids. CDR3 in amino acids: CASSETQGSIGGYTF. The CDR3 bases are TGCGCCAGCAGTGAAACCCAGGGGTCTATTGGTGGCTACACCTTC.

This clone was observed once. The chain employs TRBV19 and TRBJ1-2, with 11 bases that match TRBD1. CDR3 length: 13 amino acids. Germline CDR1 and CDR2: LNHDA and SQIVND (reference sequence). J lost 3 bases, V lost 6 bases, and 0 bases had no gene match. The CDR3 is CASRGQGDYGYTF. CDR3 DNA sequence: TGTGCCAGTAGGGGACAGGGGGACTATGGCTACACCTTC.

This clone was observed a few times. J is TRBJ2-3 and V is TRBV30, with 10 bases lining up with TRBD1. V lost 0 bases and J lost 1; bases outside the gene matches: 7. This CDR3 comprises 17 residues. The germline V gene encodes CDR1 GTSNPN and CDR2 SVGIG (reference sequence). CDR3 DNA sequence: TGTGCCTGGAGTGTCCCCGGGACAGGGGTCGGCACAGATACGCAGTATTTT. Amino acids: CAWSVPGTGVGTDTQYF.